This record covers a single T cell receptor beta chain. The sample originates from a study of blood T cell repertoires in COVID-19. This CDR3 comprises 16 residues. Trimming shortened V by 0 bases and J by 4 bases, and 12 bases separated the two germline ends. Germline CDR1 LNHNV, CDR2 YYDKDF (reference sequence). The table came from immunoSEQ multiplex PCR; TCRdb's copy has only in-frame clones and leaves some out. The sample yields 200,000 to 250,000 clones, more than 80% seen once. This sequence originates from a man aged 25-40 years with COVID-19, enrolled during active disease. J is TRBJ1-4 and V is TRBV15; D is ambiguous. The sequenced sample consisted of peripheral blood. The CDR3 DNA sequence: TGTGCCACCAGCAGAGATCGGGGTGGGGTTAATGAAAAACTGTTTTTT. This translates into CATSRDRGGVNEKLFF.